This T cell receptor beta chain was observed in a study of long-term antiretroviral therapy in people with HIV. With regard to this clone: The antigen is unknown.

Study conclusions and caveats: Before ART, certain clones expanded, and these dominated the repertoire at all time points. Despite increasing after ART, diversity remained lower than that of transplant donor controls.

The V gene's germline CDR1 is MNHEY and CDR2 SMNVEV (reference sequence). V gave up 6 bases and J gave up 2 bases; unmatched junction bases: 0. The CDR3 extends over 13 amino acids. Survey level was the resolution at which the v3.0 immunoSEQ assay ran. Profiled with immunoSEQ multiplex PCR; TCRdb holds only in-frame clones, not every one. This sample has tens of thousands of clones, with roughly four fifths found just once. This receptor was obtained from a middle-aged man with HIV. The chain couples TRBV27 to TRBJ2-1; 8 bases agree with TRBD2. The source material was unsorted PBMCs, sampled 0.4 years after starting antiretroviral therapy. CDR3 nucleotides: TGTGCCAGCAGGCGGGGGGCCTACAATGAGCAGTTCTTC. Translated, it gives CASRRGAYNEQFF.